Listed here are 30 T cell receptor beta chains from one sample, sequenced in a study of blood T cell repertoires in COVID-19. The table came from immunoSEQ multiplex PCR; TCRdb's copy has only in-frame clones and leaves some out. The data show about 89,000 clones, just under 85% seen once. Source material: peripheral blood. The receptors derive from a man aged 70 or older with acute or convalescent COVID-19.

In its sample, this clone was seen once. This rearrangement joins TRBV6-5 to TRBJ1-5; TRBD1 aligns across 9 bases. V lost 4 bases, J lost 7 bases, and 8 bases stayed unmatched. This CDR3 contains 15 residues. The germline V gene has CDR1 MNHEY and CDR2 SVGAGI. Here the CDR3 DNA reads TGTGCCAGCAGTTGGACAGGGGATCCCCTCCAGCCCCAGCATTTT. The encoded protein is CASSWTGDPLQPQHF.

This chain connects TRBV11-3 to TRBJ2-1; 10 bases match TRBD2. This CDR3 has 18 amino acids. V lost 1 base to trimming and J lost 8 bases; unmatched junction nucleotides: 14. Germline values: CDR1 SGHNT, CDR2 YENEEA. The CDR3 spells CASSLGGGARTSGDEQFF. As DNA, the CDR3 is TGTGCCAGCAGCTTAGGAGGGGGCGCAAGGACTAGCGGAGATGAGCAGTTCTTC.

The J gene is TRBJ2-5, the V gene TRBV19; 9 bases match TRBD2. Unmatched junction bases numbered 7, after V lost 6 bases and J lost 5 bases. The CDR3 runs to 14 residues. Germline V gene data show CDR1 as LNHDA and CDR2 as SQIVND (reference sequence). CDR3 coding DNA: TGTGCCAGTAGCCCAGCGGGGGGCCGGGAGACCCAGTACTTC. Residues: CASSPAGGRETQYF.

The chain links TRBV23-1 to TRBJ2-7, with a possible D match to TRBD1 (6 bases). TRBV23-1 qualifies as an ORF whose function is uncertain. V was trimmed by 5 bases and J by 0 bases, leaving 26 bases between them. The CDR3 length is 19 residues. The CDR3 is CASSTGKKVEGPHSYEQYF. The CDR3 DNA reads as TGCGCCAGCAGTACAGGGAAAAAAGTTGAGGGCCCCCACTCCTACGAGCAGTACTTC.

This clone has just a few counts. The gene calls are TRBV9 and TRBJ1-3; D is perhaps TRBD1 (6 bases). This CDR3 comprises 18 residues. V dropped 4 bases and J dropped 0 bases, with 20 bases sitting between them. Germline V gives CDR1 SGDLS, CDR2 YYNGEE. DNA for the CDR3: TGTGCCAGCAGCCAAAGTGCCCAGGGGTGGACCTCTGGAAACACCATATATTTT. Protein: CASSQSAQGWTSGNTIYF.

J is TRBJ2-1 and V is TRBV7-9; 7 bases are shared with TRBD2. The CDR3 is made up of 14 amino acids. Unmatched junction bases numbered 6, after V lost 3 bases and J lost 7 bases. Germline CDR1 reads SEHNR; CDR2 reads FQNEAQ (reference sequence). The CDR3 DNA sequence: TGTGCCAGCAGCTTCGTGGGAGGGAAAAATGAGCAGTTCTTC. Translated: CASSFVGGKNEQFF.

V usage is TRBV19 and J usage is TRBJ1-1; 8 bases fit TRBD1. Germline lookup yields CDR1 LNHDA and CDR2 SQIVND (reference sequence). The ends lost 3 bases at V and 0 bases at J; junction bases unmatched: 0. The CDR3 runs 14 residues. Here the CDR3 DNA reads TGTGCCAGTAGTATGGACAGGGTGAACACTGAAGCTTTCTTT. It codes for CASSMDRVNTEAFF.

The CDR3 DNA sequence: TGTGCCAGCAGCCTTCATGTGAGGGATCAGCCCCAGCATTTT. It encodes CASSLHVRDQPQHF. This rearrangement joins TRBV7-8 to TRBJ1-5, with D unresolved. CDR3 length: 14 residues. Trimming took 5 bases from V and 5 from J, leaving 13 bases between them. Germline CDR1 and CDR2: SGHVS and FQNEAQ.

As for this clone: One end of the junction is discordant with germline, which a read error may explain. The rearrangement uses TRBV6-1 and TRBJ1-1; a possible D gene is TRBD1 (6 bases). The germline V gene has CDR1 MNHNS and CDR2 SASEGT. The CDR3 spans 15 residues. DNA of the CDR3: TGTGCCAGCCGTGAGGTGGGGGCTCCGGGCACTGAAGCTTTCTTT. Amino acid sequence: CASREVGAPGTEAFF.

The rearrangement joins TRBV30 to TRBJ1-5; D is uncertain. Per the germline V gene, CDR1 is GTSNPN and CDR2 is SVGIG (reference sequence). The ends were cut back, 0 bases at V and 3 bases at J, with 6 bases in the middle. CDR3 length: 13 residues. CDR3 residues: CAWSVNTNQPQHF. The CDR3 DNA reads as TGTGCCTGGAGTGTCAACACCAATCAGCCCCAGCATTTT.

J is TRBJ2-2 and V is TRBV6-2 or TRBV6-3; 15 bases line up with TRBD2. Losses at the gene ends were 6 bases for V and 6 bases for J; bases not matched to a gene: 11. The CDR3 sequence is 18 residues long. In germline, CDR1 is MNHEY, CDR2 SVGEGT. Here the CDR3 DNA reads TGTGCCAGCAGCCGCGGACTAGCGGGAGGGGTTTCGGCCGGGGAGCTGTTTTTT. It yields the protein CASSRGLAGGVSAGELFF.

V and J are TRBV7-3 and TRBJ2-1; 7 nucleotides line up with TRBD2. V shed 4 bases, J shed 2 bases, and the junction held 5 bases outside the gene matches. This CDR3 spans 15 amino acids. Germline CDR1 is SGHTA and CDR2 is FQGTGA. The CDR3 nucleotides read TGTGCCAGCAGCTCCATGGGACTAACCTACAATGAGCAGTTCTTC. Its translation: CASSSMGLTYNEQFF.

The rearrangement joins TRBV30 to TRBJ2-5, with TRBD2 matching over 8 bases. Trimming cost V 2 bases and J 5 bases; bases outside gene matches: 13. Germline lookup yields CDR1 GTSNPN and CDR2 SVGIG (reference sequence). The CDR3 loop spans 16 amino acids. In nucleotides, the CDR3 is TGTGCCTGGAGTTTGGGACTCAGCGGGGGCTTGGAGACCCAGTACTTC. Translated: CAWSLGLSGGLETQYF.

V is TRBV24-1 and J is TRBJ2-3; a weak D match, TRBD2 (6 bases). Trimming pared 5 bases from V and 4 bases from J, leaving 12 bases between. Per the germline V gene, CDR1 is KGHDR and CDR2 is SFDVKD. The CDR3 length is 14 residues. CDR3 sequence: CATSGRREADTQYF. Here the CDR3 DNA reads TGTGCCACCAGTGGGCGAAGGGAGGCAGATACGCAGTATTTT.

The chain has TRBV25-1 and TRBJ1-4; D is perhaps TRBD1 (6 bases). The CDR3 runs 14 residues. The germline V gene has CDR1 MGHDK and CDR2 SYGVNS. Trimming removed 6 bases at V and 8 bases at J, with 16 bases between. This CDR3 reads CASSQYRDGEKLFF. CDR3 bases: TGTGCCAGCAGCCAATACAGGGATGGGGAAAAACTGTTTTTT.

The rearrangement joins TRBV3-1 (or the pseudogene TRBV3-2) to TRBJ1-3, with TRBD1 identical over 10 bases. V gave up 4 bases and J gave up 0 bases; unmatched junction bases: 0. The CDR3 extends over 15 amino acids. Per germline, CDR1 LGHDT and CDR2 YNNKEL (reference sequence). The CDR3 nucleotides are TGTGCCAGCAGCCGGGACAGGGGCTCTGGAAACACCATATATTTT. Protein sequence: CASSRDRGSGNTIYF.

This CDR3 is CASSLHGVPVQYF. For the CDR3, the DNA is TGTGCCAGCAGTTTACACGGGGTCCCTGTGCAGTATTTT. This chain links TRBV12-3 or TRBV12-4 with TRBJ2-3, with D tentatively TRBD2 (5 bases). This CDR3 has 13 amino acids. Trimming shortened V by 2 bases and J by 11 bases, and 14 bases separated the two germline ends.

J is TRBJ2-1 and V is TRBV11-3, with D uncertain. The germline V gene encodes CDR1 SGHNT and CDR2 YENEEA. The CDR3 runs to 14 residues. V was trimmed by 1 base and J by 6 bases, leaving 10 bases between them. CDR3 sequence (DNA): TGTGCCAGCAGCTTAGGAACGTACGGCAATGAGCAGTTCTTC. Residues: CASSLGTYGNEQFF.

The CDR3 loop is CASSLETNDHGYTF. The CDR3 DNA follows: TGTGCCAGCAGTTTAGAGACAAACGACCATGGCTACACCTTC. The chain recombines TRBV28 with TRBJ1-2; D not resolved. Trimming removed 2 bases from V and 6 bases from J, with 13 bases in between. Germline lookup yields CDR1 MDHEN and CDR2 SYDVKM. CDR3 length equals 14 residues.

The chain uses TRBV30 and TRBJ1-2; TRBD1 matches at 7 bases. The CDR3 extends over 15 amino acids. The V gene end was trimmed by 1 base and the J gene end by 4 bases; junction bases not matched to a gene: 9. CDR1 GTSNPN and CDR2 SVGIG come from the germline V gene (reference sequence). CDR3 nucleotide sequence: TGTGCCTGGAGTGCTCGACCGGGACAGCCCTATGGCTACACCTTC. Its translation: CAWSARPGQPYGYTF.

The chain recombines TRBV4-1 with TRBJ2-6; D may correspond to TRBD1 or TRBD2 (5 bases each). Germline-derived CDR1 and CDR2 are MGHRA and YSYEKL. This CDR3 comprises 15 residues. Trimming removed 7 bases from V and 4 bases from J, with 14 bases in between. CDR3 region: CASTQGPGGANVLTF. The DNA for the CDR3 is TGCGCCAGCACCCAGGGTCCGGGGGGGGCCAACGTCCTGACTTTC.

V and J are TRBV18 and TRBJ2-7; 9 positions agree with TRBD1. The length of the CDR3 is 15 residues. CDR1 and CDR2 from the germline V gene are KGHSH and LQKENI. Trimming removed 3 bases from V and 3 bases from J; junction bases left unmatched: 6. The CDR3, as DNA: TGTGCCAGCTCACCCTTGGTGACAGGGGGCTACGAGCAGTACTTC. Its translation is CASSPLVTGGYEQYF.

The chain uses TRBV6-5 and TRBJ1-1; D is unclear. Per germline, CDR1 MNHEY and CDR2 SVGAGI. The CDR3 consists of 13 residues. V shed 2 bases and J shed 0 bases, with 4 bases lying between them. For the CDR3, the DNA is TGTGCCAGCAGTTACGAGTTGAACACTGAAGCTTTCTTT. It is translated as CASSYELNTEAFF.

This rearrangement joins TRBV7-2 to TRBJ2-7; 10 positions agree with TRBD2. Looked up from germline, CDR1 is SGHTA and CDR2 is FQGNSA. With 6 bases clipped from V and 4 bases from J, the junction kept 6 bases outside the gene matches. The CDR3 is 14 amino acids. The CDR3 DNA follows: TGTGCCAGCAGTAACAAGGGACTAGCGTACGAGCAGTACTTC. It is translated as CASSNKGLAYEQYF.

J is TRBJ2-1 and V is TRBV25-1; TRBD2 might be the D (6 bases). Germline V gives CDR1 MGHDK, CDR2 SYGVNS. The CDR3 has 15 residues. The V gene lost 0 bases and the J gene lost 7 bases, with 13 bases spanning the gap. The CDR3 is CASSEYYTSWNEQFF. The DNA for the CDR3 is TGTGCCAGCAGTGAATATTATACTAGCTGGAATGAGCAGTTCTTC.

CDR3 in amino acids: CASSLGLGQGATNEQFF. The DNA of the CDR3 is TGTGCCAGCAGCTTAGGTCTGGGACAGGGGGCGACCAATGAGCAGTTCTTC. The genes are TRBV7-3 and TRBJ2-1; TRBD1 matches at 12 bases. This CDR3 is built from 17 residues. CDR1 is SGHTA and CDR2 is FQGTGA in the germline V gene. Germline trimming cut 2 bases from V and 6 bases from J; bases unmatched to any gene: 8.

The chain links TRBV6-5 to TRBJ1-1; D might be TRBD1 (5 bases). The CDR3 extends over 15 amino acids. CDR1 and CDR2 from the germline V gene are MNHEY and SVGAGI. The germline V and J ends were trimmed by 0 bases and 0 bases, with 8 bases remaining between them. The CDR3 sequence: CASSYSRGVNTEAFF. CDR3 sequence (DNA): TGTGCCAGCAGTTACTCGCGGGGCGTGAACACTGAAGCTTTCTTT.

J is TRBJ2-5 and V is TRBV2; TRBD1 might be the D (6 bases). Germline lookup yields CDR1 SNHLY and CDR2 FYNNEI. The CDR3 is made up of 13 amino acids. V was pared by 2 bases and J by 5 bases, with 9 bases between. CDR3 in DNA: TGTGCCAGCAGTGAACAGGGGATGGAGACCCAGTACTTC. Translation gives CASSEQGMETQYF.

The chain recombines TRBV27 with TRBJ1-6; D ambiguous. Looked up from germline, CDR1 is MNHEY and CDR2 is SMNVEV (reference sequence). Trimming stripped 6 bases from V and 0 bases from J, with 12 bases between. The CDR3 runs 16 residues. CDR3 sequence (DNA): TGTGCCAGCAGGGAGGGATCCAACTCCTATAATTCACCCCTCCACTTT. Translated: CASREGSNSYNSPLHF.

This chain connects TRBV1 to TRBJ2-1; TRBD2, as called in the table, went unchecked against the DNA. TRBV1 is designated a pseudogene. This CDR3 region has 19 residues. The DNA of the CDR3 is TGCACCAGCAGCCAAGAAAGTTCGGGGTATCGGGGAGCCTACAATGAGCAGTTCTTC. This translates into CTSSQESSGYRGAYNEQFF.